The next 29 T cell receptor beta chains were all read from a single sample in a study of cytomegalovirus exposure and HLA in healthy donors. The PCR had 60 Vbeta and 13 Jbeta primers. Profiled with immunoSEQ multiplex PCR; TCRdb holds only in-frame clones, not every one. The sample holds some 170,000 clones, roughly two thirds seen once. Sequenced material: PBMCs. The receptors stem from a woman in her 30s in good health and CMV-seronegative.

J is TRBJ1-4 and V is TRBV7-9; maybe TRBD1 (6 bases). The CDR3 runs to 16 residues. V dropped 1 base and J dropped 4 bases, with 13 bases sitting between them. From germline, CDR1 is SEHNR and CDR2 FQNEAQ (reference sequence). Here the CDR3 reads CASSLGGQGFNEKLFF. In nucleotides, the CDR3 is TGTGCCAGCAGCTTAGGCGGGCAGGGGTTTAATGAAAAACTGTTTTTT.

V gene TRBV7-2 combines with J gene TRBJ1-2, with TRBD1 identical over 9 bases. Germline V gene lookup returns CDR1 SGHTA and CDR2 FQGNSA. After removal of 6 bases from V and 7 bases from J, the junction contained 12 bases not matched to a gene. This CDR3 comprises 15 residues. The CDR3 coding sequence is TGTGCCAGCAGTATACTAACAGGGGGCGTCGGTGGCTACACCTTC. Translation gives CASSILTGGVGGYTF.

The gene calls are TRBV12-2 and TRBJ1-2; the table's D call, TRBD1, has no DNA check behind it. TRBV12-2 is a pseudogene locus. The CDR3 loop spans 18 amino acids. This CDR3 reads CASRLEEGADRRRNGYTF. CDR3 nucleotides: TGTGCAAGTCGCTTAGAAGAGGGGGCGGACCGTCGGAGGAATGGCTACACCTTC.

The rearrangement links TRBV5-1 to TRBJ2-2; D is possibly TRBD1 (7 bases). V was trimmed by 0 bases and J by 0 bases, leaving 15 bases between them. This CDR3 spans 18 amino acids. Germline V lookup: CDR1 SGHRS, CDR2 YFSETQ. The CDR3 loop reads CASSLGQGGPSNTGELFF. In nucleotides, the CDR3 is TGCGCCAGCAGCTTGGGGCAGGGGGGACCTTCGAACACCGGGGAGCTGTTTTTT.

The rearrangement links TRBV5-4 to TRBJ1-2; D ambiguous. The germline gives CDR1 SGHNT, CDR2 YYREEE (reference sequence). The germline V and J ends were trimmed by 2 bases and 7 bases, with 15 bases remaining between them. The CDR3 extends over 14 amino acids. This CDR3 reads CASSLYEGPLGYTF. Here the CDR3 DNA reads TGTGCCAGCAGCTTATATGAGGGCCCACTTGGCTACACCTTC.

In this sample, this clone turned up a few times. The chain carries TRBV5-1 and TRBJ2-1, with 12 positions matching TRBD1. This CDR3 spans 19 amino acids. The V and J ends lost 3 bases and 4 bases, in that order; junction bases with no gene match: 14. Per the germline V gene, CDR1 is SGHRS and CDR2 is YFSETQ. The CDR3 DNA is TGCGCCAGCAGCTCCCACCCGGGACAGGGGGCTGCTCGATACAATGAGCAGTTCTTC. This codes for CASSSHPGQGAARYNEQFF.

The chain has TRBV4-3 and TRBJ1-2, with 8 nucleotides matching TRBD1. The CDR3 extends over 15 amino acids. V was clipped by 2 bases and J by 6 bases; unmatched bases: 8. The germline CDR1 and CDR2 sequences are LGHNA and YSLEER. CDR3 region: CASSQTQQGVDGYTF. The DNA for the CDR3 is TGCGCCAGCAGCCAAACACAACAGGGGGTGGATGGCTACACCTTC.

This clone was observed a handful of times. The chain joins TRBV18 to TRBJ1-4; 7 bases line up with TRBD1. CDR1 and CDR2 (germline): KGHSH, LQKENI. The CDR3 loop spans 16 amino acids. V was clipped by 4 bases and J by 5 bases; unmatched bases: 10. CDR3 protein: CASSQQNQQGNEKLFF. In DNA form, the CDR3 reads TGTGCCAGCTCACAGCAAAATCAACAGGGGAATGAAAAACTGTTTTTT.

The chain links TRBV4-3 to TRBJ2-5, with TRBD2 matching over 9 bases. Gene TRBJ2-7 matches the end of the DNA better, so the J call may be wrong. The CDR3 has 17 residues. Germline V gene data show CDR1 as LGHNA and CDR2 as YSLEER. The DNA for the CDR3 is TGCGCCAGCAGCCAAGTCCGAGGGACTAGCCAAACCTACGAGCAGTACTTC. Translation gives CASSQVRGTSQTYEQYF.

The rearrangement links TRBV27 to TRBJ2-2; D is uncertain. CDR3 size: 15 residues. V lost 5 bases and J 3 bases, leaving 13 bases between the germline ends. Germline-derived CDR1 and CDR2 are MNHEY and SMNVEV (reference sequence). The CDR3 protein is CASSPQTHYTGELFF. The CDR3 region has the DNA TGTGCCAGCAGTCCTCAGACTCACTACACCGGGGAGCTGTTTTTT.

The genes are TRBV6-1 and TRBJ1-5; 7 bases agree with TRBD1. The CDR3 has 15 residues. The junction had 6 bases not matched to a gene; V was cut back by 7 bases and J by 0 bases. Germline V gene data show CDR1 as MNHNS and CDR2 as SASEGT. CDR3 region: CASMDRQYSNQPQHF. DNA for the CDR3: TGTGCCAGCATGGACAGGCAATATAGCAATCAGCCCCAGCATTTT.

Here the CDR3 reads CSARGDPYEQYF. In DNA form, the CDR3 reads TGCAGCGCGCGGGGGGACCCCTACGAGCAGTACTTC. This chain links TRBV29-1 with TRBJ2-7; the match to TRBD2 covers 8 bases. Per germline, CDR1 SQVTM and CDR2 ANQGSEA. This CDR3 region has 12 residues. V dropped 7 bases and J dropped 2; count of bases not matched to a gene: 4.

This rearrangement joins TRBV11-2 to TRBJ2-7; TRBD2 matches 9 bases. Germline CDR1 and CDR2: SGHAT and FQNNGV. This CDR3 spans 14 amino acids. Losses at the gene ends were 4 bases for V and 7 bases for J; bases not matched to a gene: 8. The CDR3 DNA reads TGTGCCAGCAGCTCATGGAGTCTAGCGGGGGAGCAGTACTTC. This translates into CASSSWSLAGEQYF.

CDR3: CASSSAGTGGTDTQYF. Here the CDR3 DNA reads TGTGCCAGCAGTTCCGCCGGGACAGGGGGCACAGATACGCAGTATTTT. V is TRBV27 and J is TRBJ2-3; 10 bases map to TRBD1. The length of the CDR3 is 16 residues. CDR1 and CDR2 from the germline V gene are MNHEY and SMNVEV (reference sequence). Germline trimming cut 4 bases from V and 1 base from J; bases unmatched to any gene: 5.

CDR3 residues: CASSPRTGLNTEAFF. CDR3 nucleotides: TGTGCCAGCAGCCCCCGGACAGGTTTGAACACTGAAGCTTTCTTT. V usage is TRBV5-5 and J usage is TRBJ1-1; 7 bases fit TRBD1. The CDR3 runs 15 residues. V lost 4 bases and J lost 0; bases outside the gene matches: 6. Germline CDR1 and CDR2: SGHKS and YYEKEE (reference sequence).

The chain joins TRBV4-3 to TRBJ2-3; TRBD1 might be the D (6 bases). The ends were cut back, 4 bases at V and 2 bases at J, with 25 bases in the middle. This CDR3 region has 19 residues. The germline V gene encodes CDR1 LGHNA and CDR2 YSLEER. CDR3 nucleotide sequence: TGCGCCAGCAGCCGCGACAGCTTGGTCAGGGGAAGTTTCACAGATACGCAGTATTTT. Encoded protein: CASSRDSLVRGSFTDTQYF.

The chain couples TRBV28 to TRBJ2-7, with D tentatively TRBD1 (6 bases). The CDR3 covers 13 residues. The germline V gene encodes CDR1 MDHEN and CDR2 SYDVKM. V dropped 6 bases and J dropped 2 bases, with 11 bases sitting between them. CDR3 in amino acids: CASRTGQPYEQYF. CDR3 sequence (DNA): TGTGCCAGCAGGACTGGACAGCCCTACGAGCAGTACTTC.

This rearrangement joins TRBV6-1 to TRBJ2-7, with D possibly TRBD2 on 5 matching bases. CDR3 length equals 12 residues. V lost 7 bases and J 4 bases, leaving 11 bases between the germline ends. CDR1 and CDR2 from the germline V gene are MNHNS and SASEGT. For the CDR3, the DNA is TGTGCCAGCACCCGGACTGGGTACGAGCAGTACTTC. Protein: CASTRTGYEQYF.

This chain uses TRBV19 with TRBJ1-1; D not certain. Germline V gene data show CDR1 as LNHDA and CDR2 as SQIVND (reference sequence). The CDR3 runs to 13 residues. V was shortened by 6 bases and J by 1 base, with 9 bases between the two germline ends. The CDR3 nucleotides are TGTGCCAGTAGACCGGGGTGGAACACTGAAGCTTTCTTT. Translation gives CASRPGWNTEAFF.

The chain is built from TRBV19 and TRBJ1-4; D possibly corresponds to TRBD1 (6 bases). The V end was cut by 7 bases, the J end by 2 bases, with 11 bases between. The CDR3 spans 14 residues. CDR1 and CDR2 from the germline V gene are LNHDA and SQIVND (reference sequence). For the CDR3, the DNA is TGTGCCAGTACAGGGGATTGGACTAATGAAAAACTGTTTTTT. Encoded protein: CASTGDWTNEKLFF. The full variable domain, rest sourced from reference TRBV19 and TRBJ1-4, is DGGITQSPKYLFRKEGQNVTLSCEQNLNHDAMYWYRQDPGQGLRLIYYSQIVNDFQKGDIAEGYSVSREKKESFPLTVTSAQKNPTAFYLCASTGDWTNEKLFFGSGTQLSVL.

The chain couples TRBV10-3 to TRBJ2-3; D not certain. Germline CDR1 ENHRY, CDR2 SYGVKD. The V end lost 4 bases, the J end lost 5 bases, and 10 bases lay between the germline ends. The CDR3 covers 13 residues. For the CDR3, the DNA is TGTGCCATCAGTGTCACAACAATAGATACGCAGTATTTT. It specifies CAISVTTIDTQYF.

The V call is TRBV28, the J call TRBJ2-1; 9 positions match TRBD2. The length of the CDR3 is 16 residues. Germline assignment: CDR1 MDHEN and CDR2 SYDVKM. V trimming: 8 bases; J trimming: 3 bases; junction bases outside the gene matches: 11. The CDR3 DNA is TGTGCCAGCCCTCCCGCTGGGACTAGCTTCTACAATGAGCAGTTCTTC. Translating gives CASPPAGTSFYNEQFF.

V is TRBV7-3 and J is TRBJ2-1; D is uncertain. V was trimmed by 6 bases and J by 2 bases, leaving 8 bases between them. This CDR3 is built from 13 residues. The germline V gene encodes CDR1 SGHTA and CDR2 FQGTGA. Here the CDR3 DNA reads TGTGCCAGCAGTCGAGAAACCTACAATGAGCAGTTCTTC. Its protein is CASSRETYNEQFF.

The J gene is TRBJ2-7, the V gene TRBV27, with D tentatively TRBD2 (6 bases). CDR1 is MNHEY, CDR2 SMNVEV, per germline (reference sequence). Deletions cut 2 bases from V and 0 bases from J, with 8 bases between. There are 14 residues in the CDR3. The DNA for the CDR3 is TGTGCCAGCAGTTTAGGGGGGTACTCCTACGAGCAGTACTTC. This translates into CASSLGGYSYEQYF.

This clone was found a few times. This chain connects TRBV18 to TRBJ2-5; TRBD2 matches 8 bases. Germline V gives CDR1 KGHSH, CDR2 LQKENI. The length of the CDR3 is 14 residues. The J segment lost 1 base and the V segment lost 6 bases, leaving 4 bases of the junction unmatched. The CDR3, as DNA: TGTGCCAGCTCCGGCCTAGCGGGCCAAGAGACCCAGTACTTC. Translated, it gives CASSGLAGQETQYF.

This chain links TRBV30 with TRBJ1-1; D uncertain. Deletions cut 4 bases from V and 2 bases from J, with 14 bases between. Germline assignment: CDR1 GTSNPN and CDR2 SVGIG (reference sequence). The CDR3 totals 14 residues. CDR3 loop: CAWNSGQSNTEAFF. The DNA for the CDR3 is TGTGCCTGGAACTCGGGTCAGTCAAACACTGAAGCTTTCTTT.

V is TRBV19 and J is TRBJ2-3, with 10 positions matching TRBD1. The CDR3 extends over 14 amino acids. Germline V CDR1 and CDR2: LNHDA, SQIVND (reference sequence). Unmatched junction bases numbered 3, after V lost 6 bases and J lost 3 bases. In DNA, the CDR3 is TGTGCCAGTAGAAGGACAGGGGGAACAGATACGCAGTATTTT. Encoded protein: CASRRTGGTDTQYF.

The rearrangement links TRBV4-1 to TRBJ2-3; maybe TRBD1 (5 bases). The CDR3 is 15 residues long. The V gene lost 4 bases and the J gene lost 0 bases, with 11 bases spanning the gap. In germline, CDR1 is MGHRA, CDR2 YSYEKL. DNA of the CDR3: TGCGCCAGCAGCCGGACGGACAAAAGCACAGATACGCAGTATTTT. Its translation is CASSRTDKSTDTQYF.

The CDR3 region is CASSSTGEGEQYF. CDR3 DNA: TGTGCCAGCAGCTCGACAGGGGAAGGCGAGCAGTACTTC. The V and J genes are TRBV5-4 and TRBJ2-5, with TRBD1 matching over 8 bases. The J call may be wrong; the DNA end is better matched by TRBJ2-7. CDR3 length: 13 amino acids. Germline CDR1 and CDR2: SGHNT and YYREEE (reference sequence).